This record looks at one T cell receptor beta chain sequence and its context. TCRdb re-analysed the RT-PCR reads in MiXCR, keeping a single row per CDR3 protein. In the table there are approximately 700,000 distinct CDR3 sequences, around 16% of which are singletons. The data are from a study of response to subunit inactivated influenza vaccine. The sequence came from a man between 45 and 60 years old who received an inactivated influenza vaccine. Sequenced here: PBMCs from blood, sampled about 12 days after vaccination.

Written as DNA, the CDR3 is TGTGCCATCAGTGGGGTAGAGAATGAGCAGTTCTTC. Amino acids: CAISGVENEQFF. The chain employs TRBV10-3 and TRBJ2-1; D remains ambiguous. The germline CDR1 and CDR2 sequences are ENHRY and SYGVKD. The CDR3 runs to 12 residues. Trimming shortened V by 4 bases and J by 7 bases, and 8 bases separated the two germline ends.